The next 19 T cell receptor beta chains were all read from a single sample in a study of memory CD4+ T cells and cytomegalovirus serostatus. Single viable CD3+CD4+CD8-CD45RO+ cells were sorted as the memory CD4+ T cells. The repertoire was sequenced with immunoSEQ multiplex PCR; TCRdb's copy has only in-frame clones and lacks some. The table lists 45,000 to 60,000 clones, roughly 72% of them singletons. Sequences were obtained from memory CD4+ T cells from blood. The receptors were gathered from an adult in good health and CMV-seropositive.

The V call is TRBV10-3, the J call TRBJ1-2; 8 nucleotides agree with TRBD1. The CDR3 is 15 amino acids. Germline V gene sequence: CDR1 ENHRY, CDR2 SYGVKD. Trimming took 0 bases from V and 4 from J; bases not matched to a gene: 4. CDR3 DNA: TGTGCCATCAGTGAGTCGACGGACAGGGCCTATGGCTACACCTTC. Its translation is CAISESTDRAYGYTF.

This CDR3 is CASSVGGAWDEQFF. CDR3 DNA sequence: TGTGCCAGCAGTGTGGGGGGGGCATGGGATGAGCAGTTCTTC. V usage is TRBV2 and J usage is TRBJ2-1; maybe TRBD2 (7 bases). Germline CDR1 SNHLY, CDR2 FYNNEI. V was pared by 4 bases and J by 8 bases, with 15 bases between. The CDR3 is 14 residues long.

The V call is TRBV5-4, the J call TRBJ1-4; 7 bases agree with TRBD1. Germline CDR1 is SGHNT and CDR2 is YYREEE (reference sequence). V trimming: 3 bases; J trimming: 8 bases; junction bases outside the gene matches: 19. This CDR3 is built from 18 residues. The CDR3 reads CASSSNRPGGLSEEKLFF. CDR3 sequence (DNA): TGTGCCAGCAGCTCAAACCGCCCAGGGGGGCTATCAGAGGAAAAACTGTTTTTT.

The rearrangement uses TRBV7-2 and TRBJ2-2; D call uncertain. V was shortened by 5 bases and J by 2 bases, with 15 bases between the two germline ends. From germline, CDR1 is SGHTA and CDR2 FQGNSA. The CDR3 has 16 amino acids. The CDR3 spells CASSVGLTLNTGELFF. The CDR3 DNA is TGTGCCAGCAGCGTGGGCCTTACCCTTAACACCGGGGAGCTGTTTTTT. Filled out from reference TRBV7-2 and TRBJ2-2, the complete variable domain reads GAGVSQSPSNKVTEKGKDVELRCDPISGHTALYWYRQSLGQGLEFLIYFQGNSAPDKSGLPSDRFSAERTGGSVSTLTIQRTQQEDSAVYLCASSVGLTLNTGELFFGEGSRLTVL.

The V call is TRBV2, the J call TRBJ2-3; 7 bases agree with TRBD1. After removal of 7 bases from V and 0 bases from J, the junction contained 7 bases not matched to a gene. The CDR3 consists of 15 residues. CDR1 and CDR2 from the germline V gene are SNHLY and FYNNEI. CDR3 protein: CASNEQGQSTDTQYF. CDR3 bases: TGTGCCAGCAACGAGCAGGGACAGAGCACAGATACGCAGTATTTT.

J is TRBJ1-4 and V is TRBV6-1; D is unresolved. The CDR3 has 14 amino acids. Germline V gene sequence: CDR1 MNHNS, CDR2 SASEGT. Trimming stripped 3 bases from V and 6 bases from J, with 11 bases between. CDR3 loop: CASSEFWGDEKLFF. The CDR3 DNA follows: TGTGCCAGCAGTGAGTTTTGGGGTGATGAAAAACTGTTTTTT.

This clone showed up just once. This chain connects TRBV7-6 to TRBJ1-1; TRBD1 matches at 8 bases. The CDR3 runs 14 residues. The V gene's germline CDR1 is SGHVS and CDR2 FNYEAQ. The V segment lost 4 bases and the J segment 10 bases; nucleotides outside the gene matches: 11. CDR3 sequence reads: CASSSRTGFVRAFF. CDR3 DNA: TGTGCCAGCAGCTCCAGGACAGGGTTCGTTAGAGCTTTCTTT.

This clone has only a few counts. This chain connects TRBV7-6 to TRBJ1-1; D call uncertain. Germline lookup yields CDR1 SGHVS and CDR2 FNYEAQ. The CDR3 length is 14 residues. The V gene lost 6 bases and the J gene lost 5 bases, with 16 bases spanning the gap. In DNA form, the CDR3 reads TGTGCCAGCAGTCTTTATTCCTCGGGTACTGAAGCTTTCTTT. Translation gives CASSLYSSGTEAFF.

The rearrangement uses TRBV6-9 and TRBJ1-1, with D possibly matching TRBD1 (5 bases). The CDR3 is 11 residues long. Trimming took 5 bases from V and 5 from J, leaving 6 bases between them. Germline CDR1 reads MNHGY; CDR2 reads SVAAGI. In nucleotides, the CDR3 is TGTGCCAGCAGTGGGGGGACTGAAGCTTTCTTT. Protein sequence: CASSGGTEAFF.

The V gene is TRBV5-4, the J gene TRBJ1-2, with a possible D match to TRBD1 (6 bases). The germline V and J ends were trimmed by 0 bases and 2 bases, with 8 bases remaining between them. From germline, CDR1 is SGHNT and CDR2 YYREEE (reference sequence). CDR3 length equals 14 residues. The chain's CDR3 is CASSLDRENYGYTF. CDR3 bases: TGTGCCAGCAGCTTGGACAGGGAAAACTATGGCTACACCTTC.

This clone showed up just once. The V and J genes are TRBV4-2 and TRBJ2-3, with D possibly being TRBD1 (5 bases). The ends were cut back, 1 base at V and 2 bases at J, with 10 bases in the middle. Per germline, CDR1 LGHNA and CDR2 YNFKEQ. There are 15 residues in the CDR3. The CDR3 DNA reads as TGTGCCAGCAGCCAAGGAGGCAGGGACACAGATACGCAGTATTTT. Translated: CASSQGGRDTDTQYF.

This clone has only one observation. The chain joins TRBV27 to TRBJ1-4, with D unclear. V gave up 2 bases and J gave up 1 base, with 14 bases separating them. Germline V gives CDR1 MNHEY, CDR2 SMNVEV (reference sequence). The CDR3 spans 17 residues. The CDR3 region is CASSLRAARQTNEKLFF. The CDR3 coding sequence is TGTGCCAGCAGTTTAAGGGCAGCGCGACAAACTAATGAAAAACTGTTTTTT.

The V and J genes are TRBV7-3 and TRBJ2-7, with 7 bases that match TRBD2. This CDR3 region has 14 residues. Germline trimming cut 5 bases from V and 5 bases from J; bases unmatched to any gene: 9. From germline, CDR1 is SGHTA and CDR2 FQGTGA. The CDR3 DNA follows: TGTGCCAGCAGCCTCTTGGGGAGGGGAGACGAGCAGTACTTC. This gives the protein CASSLLGRGDEQYF.

The rearrangement links TRBV20-1 to TRBJ2-5, with D hard to call. With 7 bases removed from V and 2 bases from J, the gap between germline ends came to 8 bases. This CDR3 contains 11 residues. Germline V gene data show CDR1 as DFQATT and CDR2 as SNEGSKA (reference sequence). CDR3 loop: CSGAEQETQYF. In DNA form, the CDR3 reads TGCAGTGGGGCAGAGCAAGAGACCCAGTACTTC.

A single count supports this clone. J is TRBJ1-5 and V is TRBV10-1; no clear D. Germline values: CDR1 WNHNN, CDR2 SYGVQD (reference sequence). The CDR3 has 13 amino acids. Trimming cost V 0 bases and J 7 bases, with 7 bases left between them. The CDR3 spells CASSESRGQPQHF. CDR3 in DNA: TGCGCCAGCAGTGAGTCACGTGGGCAGCCCCAGCATTTT.

This clone appeared once. The CDR3 bases are TGTGCCACCAGCAGACCCTTCGGGCGGGCAGCCAAAAACATTCAGTACTTC. Its protein product is CATSRPFGRAAKNIQYF. The rearrangement uses TRBV15 and TRBJ2-4, with D possibly being TRBD2 (5 bases). This CDR3 is 17 amino acids long. Between the trimmed V and J ends, which lost 2 bases and 0 bases, there was a span of 14 bases. Germline V CDR1 and CDR2: LNHNV, YYDKDF (reference sequence).

This clone appeared once. The rearrangement uses TRBV29-1 and TRBJ1-2, with 11 bases lining up with TRBD1. CDR1 SQVTM and CDR2 ANQGSEA come from the germline V gene. V shed 6 bases, J shed 3 bases, and the junction held 3 bases outside the gene matches. The CDR3 sequence is 13 residues long. The CDR3 protein is CSVGQGADYGYTF. CDR3 sequence (DNA): TGCAGCGTCGGACAGGGGGCCGACTATGGCTACACCTTC.

The rearrangement links TRBV27 to TRBJ2-7, with 9 nucleotides matching TRBD2. This CDR3 has 14 amino acids. Germline CDR1 reads MNHEY; CDR2 reads SMNVEV (reference sequence). Trimming removed 3 bases from V and 3 bases from J; junction bases left unmatched: 3. The CDR3 DNA reads TGTGCCAGCAGTTTGCGCGGGGGGGACTACGAGCAGTACTTC. Protein sequence: CASSLRGGDYEQYF.

In this sample, this clone turned up a few times. The rearrangement uses TRBV9 and TRBJ1-3, with a weak D call TRBD1 (5 bases). The CDR3 totals 14 residues. CDR1 and CDR2 (germline): SGDLS, YYNGEE. Between the trimmed V and J ends, which lost 7 bases and 2 bases, there was a span of 13 bases. The CDR3 reads CASGTGVAGNTIYF. The CDR3 DNA reads as TGTGCCAGCGGCACGGGGGTGGCTGGAAACACCATATATTTT.